A selection of T cell receptor beta chains follows, all from one sample in a study of blood T cell repertoires in COVID-19. Assay: immunoSEQ multiplex PCR; the TCRdb copy retains only in-frame clones and omits some. The sample records 300,000 to 450,000 clones, more than 75% being singletons. Input material: peripheral blood. These receptors originate from a human donor with acute or convalescent COVID-19. The donor label of this sample is uncertain. The CDR3 runs from the conserved cysteine through the conserved F or W. D genes are given only for firm matches. For some rows the clone size is stated as once, few or many, or as a class when expanded; others skip it.

J gene | V gene | D gene | clone size | CDR3 protein | CDR3 DNA
TRBJ1-2 | TRBV5-6 | NA | NA | CASSPGRNPGYTF | TGTGCCAGCAGCCCAGGTCGAAACCCTGGCTACACCTTC
TRBJ1-4 | TRBV3-1/TRBV3-2 | TRBD1 | few | CASRLGQGRVGKLFF | TGTGCCAGCAGGCTCGGACAGGGAAGGGTGGGAAAACTGTTTTTT
TRBJ1-4 | TRBV3-1/TRBV3-2 | TRBD1 | NA | CASSSRRTGNEKLFF | TGTGCCAGCAGCTCGCGGCGGACAGGGAATGAAAAACTGTTTTTT
TRBJ2-7 | TRBV30 | TRBD2 | NA | CAWESSGRLEQYF | TGTGCCTGGGAAAGTAGCGGGAGGCTCGAGCAGTACTTC
TRBJ2-7 | TRBV5-4 | TRBD2 | NA | CAYSRELAGGEQYF | TGTGCCTACAGCCGGGAGCTAGCGGGAGGAGAGCAGTACTTC
TRBJ2-1 | TRBV7-2 | TRBD2 | NA | CASSLGLAYNEQFF | TGTGCCAGCAGCTTGGGACTAGCCTACAATGAGCAGTTCTTC
TRBJ1-2 | TRBV28 | TRBD1 | NA | CASRPSGTGYGYTF | TGTGCCAGCAGACCCTCCGGGACAGGCTATGGCTACACCTTC
TRBJ1-1 | TRBV5-8 | TRBD1 | NA | CASSLGDRVNEAFF | TGTGCCAGCAGCTTGGGGGACAGGGTTAATGAAGCTTTCTTT
TRBJ2-7 | TRBV15 | NA | NA | CATSRLRVVRNPHEQYF | TGTGCCACCAGCAGATTACGAGTCGTTCGAAACCCCCACGAGCAGTACTTC
TRBJ2-2 | TRBV11-2 | NA | once | CASSLARNTGELFF | TGTGCCAGCAGCTTAGCTCGGAACACCGGGGAGCTGTTTTTT
TRBJ1-6 | TRBV30 | TRBD1 | NA | CAWSLGGTGSSPLHF | TGTGCCTGGAGTTTAGGGGGGACAGGTAGTTCACCCCTCCACTTT
TRBJ2-1 | TRBV9 | NA | NA | CASSVAHRVHEQFF | TGTGCCAGCAGCGTAGCCCACAGGGTCCATGAGCAGTTCTTC
TRBJ1-5 | TRBV2 | NA | NA | CASSDSRVSNQPQHF | TGTGCCAGCAGTGACTCCAGGGTGAGCAATCAGCCCCAGCATTTT
TRBJ1-1 | TRBV7-2 | TRBD1 | once | CASGNRQGSNTEAFF | TGTGCCAGCGGCAATCGACAGGGCTCGAACACTGAAGCTTTCTTT
TRBJ1-5 | TRBV6-5 | NA | NA | CASSYDREGNQPQHF | TGTGCCAGCAGTTACGATAGAGAAGGCAATCAGCCCCAGCATTTT
TRBJ2-5 | TRBV6-5 | NA | NA | CASSYAEATQYF | TGTGCCAGCAGTTACGCCGAGGCGACCCAGTACTTC
TRBJ1-6 | TRBV12-3/TRBV12-4 | NA | NA | CASSQVVNSPLHF | TGTGCCAGCAGCCAGGTGGTCAATTCACCCCTCCACTTT
TRBJ2-2 | TRBV5-4 | TRBD2 | NA | CASSFKRGERTGELFF | TGTGCCAGCAGCTTTAAGCGGGGCGAAAGAACCGGGGAGCTGTTTTTT
TRBJ1-1 | TRBV6-5 | NA | NA | CASRSNHRNTEAFF | TGTGCCAGCAGGTCCAACCATAGGAACACTGAAGCTTTCTTT
TRBJ2-2 | TRBV5-4 | NA | NA | CASSERGGGIGELFF | TGTGCCAGCAGCGAACGGGGAGGGGGGATCGGGGAGCTGTTTTTT
TRBJ1-6 | TRBV15 | TRBD1 | NA | CATSGRTGTNSPLHF | TGTGCCACCAGCGGGAGGACAGGGACCAATTCACCCCTCCACTTT
TRBJ2-2 | TRBV7-9 | NA | few | CASRHILTGELFF | TGTGCCAGCAGGCACATCCTCACCGGGGAGCTGTTTTTT
TRBJ2-3 | TRBV7-6 | NA | NA | CASSFFGADTQYF | TGTGCCAGCAGCTTTTTCGGAGCAGATACGCAGTATTTT
TRBJ1-1 | TRBV27 | NA | NA | CASSLSRLTDEAFF | TGTGCCAGCAGTTTATCCCGATTGACAGACGAAGCTTTCTTT